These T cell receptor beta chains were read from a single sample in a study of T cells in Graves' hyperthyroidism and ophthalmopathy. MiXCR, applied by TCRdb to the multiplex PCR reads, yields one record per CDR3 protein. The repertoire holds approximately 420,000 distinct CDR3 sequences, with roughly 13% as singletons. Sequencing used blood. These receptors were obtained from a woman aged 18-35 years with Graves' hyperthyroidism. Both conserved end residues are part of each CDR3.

CDR3 protein: CSASVGVYEQYF
J gene: TRBJ2-7
V gene: TRBV29-1
CDR3 length: 12

CDR3 protein: CASSLVGQTKEQFF
J gene: TRBJ2-1
V gene: TRBV5-1
CDR3 length: 14

CDR3 protein: CAWRDGINQPQHF
J gene: TRBJ1-5
V gene: TRBV30
CDR3 length: 13

CDR3 protein: CSAPTQNEQFF
J gene: TRBJ2-1
V gene: TRBV20-1
CDR3 length: 11

CDR3 protein: CASSLVLTGLAGGETQYF
J gene: TRBJ2-5
V gene: TRBV7-2
CDR3 length: 18

CDR3 protein: CSVVPNKETQYF
J gene: TRBJ2-5
V gene: TRBV29-1
CDR3 length: 12

CDR3 protein: CASSLGQAGGAGETQYF
J gene: TRBJ2-5
V gene: TRBV5-4
CDR3 length: 17

CDR3 protein: CASTDADSYEQYF
J gene: TRBJ2-7
V gene: TRBV27
CDR3 length: 13

CDR3 protein: CASSSRAITDTQYF
J gene: TRBJ2-3
V gene: TRBV7-3
CDR3 length: 14

CDR3 protein: CAWTELMNTEAFF
J gene: TRBJ1-1
V gene: TRBV30
CDR3 length: 13

CDR3 protein: CASRGDFSAWDEQFF
J gene: TRBJ2-1
V gene: TRBV6-1
CDR3 length: 15

CDR3 protein: CAISLLQNYGYTF
J gene: TRBJ1-2
V gene: TRBV10-3
CDR3 length: 13

CDR3 protein: CSVEDGTRSETQYF
J gene: TRBJ2-5
V gene: TRBV29-1
CDR3 length: 14

CDR3 protein: CASSLYASDYGYTF
J gene: TRBJ1-2
V gene: TRBV28
CDR3 length: 14

CDR3 protein: CASSLMGLAANQETQYF
J gene: TRBJ2-5
V gene: TRBV7-8
CDR3 length: 17

CDR3 protein: CASSPRQGMDIQYF
J gene: TRBJ2-4
V gene: TRBV3-1
CDR3 length: 14

CDR3 protein: CSASVNSYEQYF
J gene: TRBJ2-7
V gene: TRBV20-1
CDR3 length: 12

CDR3 protein: CAISESSSGVNQPQHF
J gene: TRBJ1-5
V gene: TRBV6-2/TRBV6-3
CDR3 length: 16

CDR3 protein: CASSTYSYEQYF
J gene: TRBJ2-7
V gene: TRBV12-3/TRBV12-4
CDR3 length: 12

CDR3 protein: CSAGPAAPSEKLFF
J gene: TRBJ1-4
V gene: TRBV20-1
CDR3 length: 14

CDR3 protein: CASSLGSGSTGELFF
J gene: TRBJ2-2
V gene: TRBV7-3
CDR3 length: 15

CDR3 protein: CASTLGLGETQYF
J gene: TRBJ2-5
V gene: TRBV12-3/TRBV12-4
CDR3 length: 13

CDR3 protein: CASGLGRATSGYGYTF
J gene: TRBJ1-2
V gene: TRBV12-5
CDR3 length: 16

CDR3 protein: CASSQIHEQYF
J gene: TRBJ2-7
V gene: TRBV3-1
CDR3 length: 11

CDR3 protein: CASSQVSGTGGHEQYF
J gene: TRBJ2-7
V gene: TRBV4-3
CDR3 length: 16

CDR3 protein: CSVAYGDGLGEKLFF
J gene: TRBJ1-4
V gene: TRBV29-1
CDR3 length: 15

CDR3 protein: CATSRDTGGNNEQFF
J gene: TRBJ2-1
V gene: TRBV15
CDR3 length: 15

CDR3 protein: CASSIGRGNYGYTF
J gene: TRBJ1-2
V gene: TRBV19
CDR3 length: 14

CDR3 protein: CASSETGPTEAFF
J gene: TRBJ1-1
V gene: TRBV10-2
CDR3 length: 13

CDR3 protein: CASAGTSSYEQYF
J gene: TRBJ2-7
V gene: TRBV10-2
CDR3 length: 13

CDR3 protein: CASSLGGTLTRSNVLTF
J gene: TRBJ2-6
V gene: TRBV5-4
CDR3 length: 17

CDR3 protein: CASGLVGLNTDTQYF
J gene: TRBJ2-3
V gene: TRBV12-5
CDR3 length: 15

CDR3 protein: CSARRDGFQHF
J gene: TRBJ1-5
V gene: TRBV20-1
CDR3 length: 11

CDR3 protein: CASSPGTGDYTEAFF
J gene: TRBJ1-1
V gene: TRBV7-9
CDR3 length: 15

CDR3 protein: CSARGTGWDNEQFF
J gene: TRBJ2-1
V gene: TRBV20-1
CDR3 length: 14

CDR3 protein: CASSYGTEEELFF
J gene: TRBJ2-2
V gene: TRBV6-5
CDR3 length: 13

CDR3 protein: CATSDVPDRFYNEQFF
J gene: TRBJ2-1
V gene: TRBV15
CDR3 length: 16

CDR3 protein: CASSPRANEQYF
J gene: TRBJ2-7
V gene: TRBV27
CDR3 length: 12

CDR3 protein: CASSGWTGMGYGYTF
J gene: TRBJ1-2
V gene: TRBV2
CDR3 length: 15

CDR3 protein: CASSQVRRRNNEQFF
J gene: TRBJ2-1
V gene: TRBV3-1
CDR3 length: 15

CDR3 protein: CASSGGAGRSVRPLHF
J gene: TRBJ1-6
V gene: TRBV7-8
CDR3 length: 16

CDR3 protein: CASSQRAGLSTDTQYF
J gene: TRBJ2-3
V gene: TRBV4-3
CDR3 length: 16

CDR3 protein: CAISDGGKFQETQYF
J gene: TRBJ2-5
V gene: TRBV10-3
CDR3 length: 15

CDR3 protein: CASSLSGESTEAFF
J gene: TRBJ1-1
V gene: TRBV3-1
CDR3 length: 14

CDR3 protein: CASSVSNWRRNEQFF
J gene: TRBJ2-1
V gene: TRBV7-9
CDR3 length: 15